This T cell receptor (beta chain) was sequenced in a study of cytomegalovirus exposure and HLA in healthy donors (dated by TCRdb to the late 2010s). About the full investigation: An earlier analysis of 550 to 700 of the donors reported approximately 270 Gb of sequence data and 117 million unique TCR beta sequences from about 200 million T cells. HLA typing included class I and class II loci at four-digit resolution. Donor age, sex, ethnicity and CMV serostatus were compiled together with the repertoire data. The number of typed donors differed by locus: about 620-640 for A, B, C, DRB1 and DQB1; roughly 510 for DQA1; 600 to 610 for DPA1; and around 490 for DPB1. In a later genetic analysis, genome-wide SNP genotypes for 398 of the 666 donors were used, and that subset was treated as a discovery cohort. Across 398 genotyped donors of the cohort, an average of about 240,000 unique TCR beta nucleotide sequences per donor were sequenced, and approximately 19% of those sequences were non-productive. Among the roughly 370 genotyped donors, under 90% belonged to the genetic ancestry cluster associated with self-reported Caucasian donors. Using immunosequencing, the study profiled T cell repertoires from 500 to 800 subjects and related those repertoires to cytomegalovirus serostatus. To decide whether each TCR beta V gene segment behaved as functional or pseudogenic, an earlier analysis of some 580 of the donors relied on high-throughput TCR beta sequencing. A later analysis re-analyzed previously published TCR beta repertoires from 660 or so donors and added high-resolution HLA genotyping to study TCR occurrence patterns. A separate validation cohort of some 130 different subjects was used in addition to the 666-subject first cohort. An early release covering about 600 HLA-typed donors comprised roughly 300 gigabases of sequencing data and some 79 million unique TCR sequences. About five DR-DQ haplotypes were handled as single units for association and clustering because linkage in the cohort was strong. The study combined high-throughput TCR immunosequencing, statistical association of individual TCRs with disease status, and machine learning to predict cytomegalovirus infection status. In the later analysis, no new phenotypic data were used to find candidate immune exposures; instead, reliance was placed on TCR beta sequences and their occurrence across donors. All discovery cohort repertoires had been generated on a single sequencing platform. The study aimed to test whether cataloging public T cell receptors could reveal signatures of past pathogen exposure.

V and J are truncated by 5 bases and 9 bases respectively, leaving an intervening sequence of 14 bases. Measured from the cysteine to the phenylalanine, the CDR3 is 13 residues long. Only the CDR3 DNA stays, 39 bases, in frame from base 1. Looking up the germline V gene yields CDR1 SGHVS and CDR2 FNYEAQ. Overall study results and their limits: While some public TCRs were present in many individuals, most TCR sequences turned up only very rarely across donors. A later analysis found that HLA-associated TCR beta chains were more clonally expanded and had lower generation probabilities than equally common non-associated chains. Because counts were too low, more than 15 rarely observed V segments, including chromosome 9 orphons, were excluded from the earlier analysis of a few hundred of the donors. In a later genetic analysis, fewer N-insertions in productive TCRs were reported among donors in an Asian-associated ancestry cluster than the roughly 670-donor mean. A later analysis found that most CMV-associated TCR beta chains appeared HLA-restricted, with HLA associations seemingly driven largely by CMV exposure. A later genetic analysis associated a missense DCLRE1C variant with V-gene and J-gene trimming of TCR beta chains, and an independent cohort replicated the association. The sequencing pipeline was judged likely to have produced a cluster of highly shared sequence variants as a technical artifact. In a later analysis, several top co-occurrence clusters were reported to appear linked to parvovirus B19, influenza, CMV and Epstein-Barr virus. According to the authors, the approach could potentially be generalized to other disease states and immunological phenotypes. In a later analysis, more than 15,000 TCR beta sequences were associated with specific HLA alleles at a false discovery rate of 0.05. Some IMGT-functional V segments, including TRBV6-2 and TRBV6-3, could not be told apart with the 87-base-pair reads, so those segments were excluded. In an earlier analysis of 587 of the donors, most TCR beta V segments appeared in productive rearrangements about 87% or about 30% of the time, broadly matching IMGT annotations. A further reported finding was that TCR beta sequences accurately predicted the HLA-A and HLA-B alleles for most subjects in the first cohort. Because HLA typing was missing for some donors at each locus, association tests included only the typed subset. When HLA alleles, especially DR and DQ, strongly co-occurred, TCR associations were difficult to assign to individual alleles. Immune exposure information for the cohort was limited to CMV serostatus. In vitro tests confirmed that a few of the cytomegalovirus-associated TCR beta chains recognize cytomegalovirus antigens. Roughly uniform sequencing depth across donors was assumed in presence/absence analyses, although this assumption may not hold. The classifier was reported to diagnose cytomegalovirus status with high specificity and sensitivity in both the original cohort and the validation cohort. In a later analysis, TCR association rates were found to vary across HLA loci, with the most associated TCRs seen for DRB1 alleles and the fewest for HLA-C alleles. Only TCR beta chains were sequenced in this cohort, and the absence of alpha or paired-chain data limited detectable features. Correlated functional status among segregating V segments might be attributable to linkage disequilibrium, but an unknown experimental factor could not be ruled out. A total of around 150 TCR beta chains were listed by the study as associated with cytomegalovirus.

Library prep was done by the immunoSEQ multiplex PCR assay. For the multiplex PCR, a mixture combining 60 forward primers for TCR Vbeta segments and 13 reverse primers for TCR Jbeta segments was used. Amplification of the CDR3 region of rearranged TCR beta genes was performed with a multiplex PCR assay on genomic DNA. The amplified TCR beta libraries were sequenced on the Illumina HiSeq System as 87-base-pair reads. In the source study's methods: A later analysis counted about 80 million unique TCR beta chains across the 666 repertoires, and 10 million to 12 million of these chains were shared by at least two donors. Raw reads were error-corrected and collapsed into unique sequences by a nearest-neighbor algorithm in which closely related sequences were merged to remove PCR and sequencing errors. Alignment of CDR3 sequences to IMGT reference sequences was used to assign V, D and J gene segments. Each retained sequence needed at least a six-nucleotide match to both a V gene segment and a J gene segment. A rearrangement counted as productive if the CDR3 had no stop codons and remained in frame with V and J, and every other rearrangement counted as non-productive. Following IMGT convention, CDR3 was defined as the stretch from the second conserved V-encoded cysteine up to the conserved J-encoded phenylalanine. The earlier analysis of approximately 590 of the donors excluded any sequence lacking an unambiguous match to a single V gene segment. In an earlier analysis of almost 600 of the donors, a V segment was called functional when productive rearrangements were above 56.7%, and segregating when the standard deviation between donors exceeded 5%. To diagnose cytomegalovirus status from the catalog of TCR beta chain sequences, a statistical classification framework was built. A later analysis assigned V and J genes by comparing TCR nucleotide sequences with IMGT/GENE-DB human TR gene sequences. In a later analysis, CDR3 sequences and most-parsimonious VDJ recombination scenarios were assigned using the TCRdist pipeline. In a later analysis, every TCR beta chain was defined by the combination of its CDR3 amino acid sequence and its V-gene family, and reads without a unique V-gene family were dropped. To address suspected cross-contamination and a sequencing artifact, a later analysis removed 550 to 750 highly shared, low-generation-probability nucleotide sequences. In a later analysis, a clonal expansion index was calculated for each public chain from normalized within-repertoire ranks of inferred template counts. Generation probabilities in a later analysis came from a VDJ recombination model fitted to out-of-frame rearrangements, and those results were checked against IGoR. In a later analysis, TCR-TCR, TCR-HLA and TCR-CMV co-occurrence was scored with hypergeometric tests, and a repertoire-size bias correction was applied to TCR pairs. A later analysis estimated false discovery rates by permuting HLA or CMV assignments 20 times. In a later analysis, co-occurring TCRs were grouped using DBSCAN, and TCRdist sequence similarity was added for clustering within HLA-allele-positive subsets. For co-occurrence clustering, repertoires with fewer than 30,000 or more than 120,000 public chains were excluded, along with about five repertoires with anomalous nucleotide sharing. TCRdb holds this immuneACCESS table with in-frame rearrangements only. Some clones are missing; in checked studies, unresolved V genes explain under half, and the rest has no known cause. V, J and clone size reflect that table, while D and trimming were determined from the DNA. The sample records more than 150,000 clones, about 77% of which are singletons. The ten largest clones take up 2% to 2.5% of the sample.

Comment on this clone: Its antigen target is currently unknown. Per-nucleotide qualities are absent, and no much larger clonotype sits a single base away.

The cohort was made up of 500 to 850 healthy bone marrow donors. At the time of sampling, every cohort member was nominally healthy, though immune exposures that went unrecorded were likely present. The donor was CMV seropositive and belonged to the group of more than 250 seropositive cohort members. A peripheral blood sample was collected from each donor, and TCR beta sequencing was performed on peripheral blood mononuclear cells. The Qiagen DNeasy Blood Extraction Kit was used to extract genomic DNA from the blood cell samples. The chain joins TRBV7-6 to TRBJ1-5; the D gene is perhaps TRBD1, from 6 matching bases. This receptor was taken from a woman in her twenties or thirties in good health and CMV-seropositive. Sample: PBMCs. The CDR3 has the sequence CASSQGRGRPQHF. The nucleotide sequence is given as TGTGCCAGCAGCCAGGGGCGAGGAAGGCCCCAGCATTTT.